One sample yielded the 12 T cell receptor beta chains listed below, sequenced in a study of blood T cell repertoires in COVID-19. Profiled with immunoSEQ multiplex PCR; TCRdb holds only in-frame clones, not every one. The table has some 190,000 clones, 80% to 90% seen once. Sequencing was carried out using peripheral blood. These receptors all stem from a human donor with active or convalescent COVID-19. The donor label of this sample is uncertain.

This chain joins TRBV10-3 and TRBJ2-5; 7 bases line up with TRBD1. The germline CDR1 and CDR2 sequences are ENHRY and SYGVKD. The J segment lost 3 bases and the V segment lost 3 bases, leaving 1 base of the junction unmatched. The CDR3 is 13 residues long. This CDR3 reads CAISEGTEETQYF. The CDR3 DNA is TGTGCCATCAGTGAAGGGACAGAAGAGACCCAGTACTTC.

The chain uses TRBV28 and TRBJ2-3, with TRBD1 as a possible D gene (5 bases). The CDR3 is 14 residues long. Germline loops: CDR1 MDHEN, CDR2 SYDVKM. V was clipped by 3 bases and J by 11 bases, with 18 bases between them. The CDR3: CASSLGHGSKGQYF. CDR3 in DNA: TGTGCCAGCAGTTTGGGGCACGGATCTAAGGGGCAGTATTTT.

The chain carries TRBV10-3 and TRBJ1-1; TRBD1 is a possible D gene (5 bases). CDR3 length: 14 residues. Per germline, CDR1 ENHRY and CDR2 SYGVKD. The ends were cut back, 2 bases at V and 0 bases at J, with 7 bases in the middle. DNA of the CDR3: TGTGCCATCAGTGAGGGGGCGATGAACACTGAAGCTTTCTTT. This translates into CAISEGAMNTEAFF.

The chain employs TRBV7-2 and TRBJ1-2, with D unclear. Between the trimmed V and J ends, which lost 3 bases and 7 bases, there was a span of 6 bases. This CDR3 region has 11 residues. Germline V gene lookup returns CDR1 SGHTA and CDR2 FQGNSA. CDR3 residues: CASSFGGGYTF. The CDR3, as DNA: TGTGCCAGCAGCTTCGGTGGTGGCTACACCTTC.

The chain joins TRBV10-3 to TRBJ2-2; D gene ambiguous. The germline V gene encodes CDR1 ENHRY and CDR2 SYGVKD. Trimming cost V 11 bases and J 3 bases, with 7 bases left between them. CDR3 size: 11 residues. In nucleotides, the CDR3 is TGTGCCTTCCGGGACACCGGGGAGCTGTTTTTT. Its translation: CAFRDTGELFF.

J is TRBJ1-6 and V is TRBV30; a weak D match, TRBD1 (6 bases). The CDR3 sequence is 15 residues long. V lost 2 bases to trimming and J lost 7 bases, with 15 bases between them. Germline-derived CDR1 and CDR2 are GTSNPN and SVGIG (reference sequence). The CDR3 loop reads CAWSRPGTLNSPLHF. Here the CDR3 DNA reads TGTGCCTGGAGTCGACCCGGGACACTAAATTCACCCCTCCACTTT.

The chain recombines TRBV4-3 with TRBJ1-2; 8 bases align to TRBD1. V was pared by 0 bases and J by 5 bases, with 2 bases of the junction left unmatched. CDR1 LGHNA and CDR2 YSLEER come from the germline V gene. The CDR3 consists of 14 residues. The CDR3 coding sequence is TGCGCCAGCAGCCAAGAAGGGACAGGATATGGCTACACCTTC. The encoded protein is CASSQEGTGYGYTF.

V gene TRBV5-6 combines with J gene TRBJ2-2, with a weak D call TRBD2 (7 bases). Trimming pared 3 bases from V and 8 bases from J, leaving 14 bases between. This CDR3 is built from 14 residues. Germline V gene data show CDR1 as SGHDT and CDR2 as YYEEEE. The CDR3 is CASSWGGGPGELFF. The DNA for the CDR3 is TGTGCCAGCAGCTGGGGAGGGGGGCCAGGGGAGCTGTTTTTT.

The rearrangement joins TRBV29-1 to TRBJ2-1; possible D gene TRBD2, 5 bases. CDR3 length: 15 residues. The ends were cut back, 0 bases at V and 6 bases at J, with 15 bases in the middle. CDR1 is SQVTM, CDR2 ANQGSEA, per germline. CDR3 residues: CSVEERAASPNEQFF. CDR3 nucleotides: TGCAGCGTTGAAGAGAGGGCGGCTAGCCCCAATGAGCAGTTCTTC.

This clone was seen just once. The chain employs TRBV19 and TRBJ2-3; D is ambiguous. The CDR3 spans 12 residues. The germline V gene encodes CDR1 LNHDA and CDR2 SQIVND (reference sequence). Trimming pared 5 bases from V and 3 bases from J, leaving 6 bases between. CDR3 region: CASSLRTDTQYF. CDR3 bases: TGTGCCAGTAGTCTCCGGACAGATACGCAGTATTTT.

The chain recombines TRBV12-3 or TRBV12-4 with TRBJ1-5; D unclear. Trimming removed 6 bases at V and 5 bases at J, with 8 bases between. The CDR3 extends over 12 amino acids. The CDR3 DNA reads TGTGCCAGCAGGCCCGCGCATCAGCCCCAGCATTTT. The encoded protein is CASRPAHQPQHF.

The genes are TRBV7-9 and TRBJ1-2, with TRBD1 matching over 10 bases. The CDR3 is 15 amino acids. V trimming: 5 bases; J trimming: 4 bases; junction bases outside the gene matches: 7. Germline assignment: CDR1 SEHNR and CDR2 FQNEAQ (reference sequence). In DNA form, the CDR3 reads TGTGCCAGCAGCCGGACAGGGGGTGTAATCTATGGCTACACCTTC. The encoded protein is CASSRTGGVIYGYTF.